This is a list of T cell receptor beta chains from one sample in a study of T-cell memory formation after mild COVID-19. In TCRdb, the 5' RACE reads were re-called with MiXCR into one record per CDR3 protein. The sample consists of some 300,000 distinct CDR3 sequences, just under 20% of them appearing once. Material for sequencing was PBMCs or a T cell subset sorted from them (not recorded which). These receptors were obtained from a young man who had mild COVID-19 (a few samples of this study predate the infection). Cell type and time point are not known. Each CDR3 is given with its conserved first and last residue. A D gene is named only where the DNA matches it firmly. Part of the rows lack a size; the others show once, few, many or a class for expanded clones.

TRBV7-2	NA	NA	13	TRBJ1-5	TGTGCCAGCAGTCGTTGGGATAGTCAGCCCCAGCATTTT	CASSRWDSQPQHF
TRBV27	NA	NA	14	TRBJ2-1	TGTGCCAGCAGTTTAACATCTAGCCACAATGAGCAGTTCTTC	CASSLTSSHNEQFF
TRBV9	NA	NA	14	TRBJ1-4	TGTGCCAGCAGCCAGGAAGGGGTAGGGGAAAAACTGTTTTTT	CASSQEGVGEKLFF
TRBV7-2	NA	NA	15	TRBJ2-3	TGTGCCAGCAGCTTGATGGCAGGGGTGGCAGATACGCAGTATTTT	CASSLMAGVADTQYF
TRBV11-2	NA	NA	12	TRBJ1-1	TGTGCCAGTTTGGGGGGCTGGACTGAAGCTTTCTTT	CASLGGWTEAFF
TRBV6-2/TRBV6-3	NA	TRBD1	14	TRBJ1-1	TGTGCCAGCAGGCCCGACTGGACAGGGCGAAGGGCTTTCTTT	CASRPDWTGRRAFF
TRBV7-9	NA	NA	12	TRBJ1-5	TGTGCCAGCAGCTTACAAAATCAGCCCCAGCATTTT	CASSLQNQPQHF
TRBV5-1	few	NA	11	TRBJ1-2	TGCGCCAGCAGCACCGGCTATGGCTACACCTTC	CASSTGYGYTF
TRBV5-1	NA	NA	14	TRBJ2-3	TGCGCCAGCAGCTTGGCGGACTTCGCGGATACGCAGTATTTT	CASSLADFADTQYF
TRBV5-1	few	TRBD2	16	TRBJ2-5	TGCGCCAGCAGCGGCCGTAGCGGGGGGCACCAAGAGACCCAGTACTTC	CASSGRSGGHQETQYF
TRBV4-3	few	NA	14	TRBJ2-2	TGCGCCAGCAGCCGCTCCGGGCTTACCGGGGAGCTGTTTTTT	CASSRSGLTGELFF
TRBV11-2	few	NA	19	TRBJ2-1	TGTGCCAGCAGCTTGATCCGGGGGACAGACTATTATAGGGGCGATGAGCAGTTCTTC	CASSLIRGTDYYRGDEQFF
TRBV7-2	NA	NA	15	TRBJ1-4	TGTGCCAGCAGCTTAGTTGCGACGAGAGGGGAAAAACTGTTTTTT	CASSLVATRGEKLFF
TRBV12-3/TRBV12-4	few	TRBD1	14	TRBJ1-5	TGTGCCAGCACCCAGGGGGATAGCAATCAGCCCCAGCATTTT	CASTQGDSNQPQHF
TRBV7-2	few	TRBD1	15	TRBJ1-4	TGTGCCAGCAGCTTAGTGCGGCAGGGGGATGAAAAACTGTTTTTT	CASSLVRQGDEKLFF
TRBV4-2	NA	NA	15	TRBJ2-7	TGTGCCAGCAGCCAAGACGTGGTCGGCTCCTACGAGCAGTACTTC	CASSQDVVGSYEQYF
TRBV4-1	few	NA	13	TRBJ2-2	TGCGCCAGCATGAAGGAAAACACCGGGGAGCTGTTTTTT	CASMKENTGELFF